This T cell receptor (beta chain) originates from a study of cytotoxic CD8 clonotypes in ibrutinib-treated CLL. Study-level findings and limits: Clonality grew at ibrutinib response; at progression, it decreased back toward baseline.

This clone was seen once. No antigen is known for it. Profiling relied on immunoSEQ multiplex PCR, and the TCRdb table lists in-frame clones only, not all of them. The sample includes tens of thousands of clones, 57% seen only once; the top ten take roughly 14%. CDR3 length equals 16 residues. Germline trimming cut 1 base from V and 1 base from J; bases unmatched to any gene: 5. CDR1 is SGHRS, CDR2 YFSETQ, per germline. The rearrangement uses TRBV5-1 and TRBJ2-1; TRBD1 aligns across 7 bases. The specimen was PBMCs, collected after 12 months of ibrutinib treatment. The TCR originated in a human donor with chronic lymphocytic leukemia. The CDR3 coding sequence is TGCGCCAGCAGCTTGATAGGGACAGAGTCCTACAATGAGCAGTTCTTC. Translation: CASSLIGTESYNEQFF.